This record concerns one TCR beta chain sequence. This entry belongs to a study of T cells in Graves' hyperthyroidism and ophthalmopathy. The CDR3 spans 14 residues. V was clipped by 6 bases and J by 2 bases, with 13 bases between them. CDR1 is SNHLY, CDR2 FYNNEI, per germline. Amplified TCR beta CDR3 regions came from RNA transcripts. Researchers ran a first-round RT-PCR on the TCR CDR3 using the HTBI primer set. TCRdb itself ran the multiplex PCR reads through MiXCR, one entry per CDR3 protein. The repertoire holds about 560,000 distinct CDR3 sequences, with roughly 17% as singletons. Clinicians diagnosed patients from clinical symptoms, serum thyroxine and TRAb, thyroid ultrasound and orbital computed tomography.

Specimen: blood. The clonotype originates from a woman aged 18-29 years with Graves' hyperthyroidism. The chain employs TRBV2 and TRBJ1-2; D unclear. The DNA for the CDR3 is TGTGCCAGCAGGCCGGGGAGTGGAAACTATGGCTACACCTTC. It translates to CASRPGSGNYGYTF. The whole variable domain, remainder taken from reference TRBV2 and TRBJ1-2, is EPEVTQTPSHQVTQMGQEVILRCVPISNHLYFYWYRQILGQKVEFLVSFYNNEISEKSEIFDDQFSVERPDGSNFTLKIRSTKLEDSAMYFCASRPGSGNYGYTFGSGTRLTVV.